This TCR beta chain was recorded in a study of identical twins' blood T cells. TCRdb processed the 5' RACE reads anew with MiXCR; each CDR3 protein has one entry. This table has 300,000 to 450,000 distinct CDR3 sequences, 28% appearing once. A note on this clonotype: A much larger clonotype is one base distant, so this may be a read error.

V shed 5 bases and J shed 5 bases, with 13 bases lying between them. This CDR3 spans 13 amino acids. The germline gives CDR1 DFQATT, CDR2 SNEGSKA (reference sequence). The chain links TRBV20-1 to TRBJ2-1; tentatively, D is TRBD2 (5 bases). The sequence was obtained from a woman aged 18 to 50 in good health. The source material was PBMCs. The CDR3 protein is CSAPLGGHNEQFF. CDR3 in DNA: TGCAGTGCTCCTCTAGGCGGGCACAATGAGCAGTTCTTC.